This TCR beta chain was captured by sequencing in a study of blood T cell repertoires in COVID-19. At the level of the study: COVID-19 samples from acute and convalescent phases originated in the United States, Italy and Spain. Sources were T cells, B-cell-depleted T cells, or PBMCs; the material itself was cDNA or gDNA.

Germline values: CDR1 SGHRS, CDR2 YFSETQ. V was clipped by 3 bases and J by 6 bases, with 9 bases between them. The CDR3 covers 13 residues. Profiled with immunoSEQ multiplex PCR; TCRdb holds only in-frame clones, not every one. The sample carries approximately 240,000 clones, around 85% recorded once. The J gene is TRBJ1-4, the V gene TRBV5-1; no clear D gene. The source of this sequence is a woman aged 40 to 50 with active or convalescent COVID-19. Material for sequencing was peripheral blood. CDR3 loop: CASSYGEHEKLFF. DNA for the CDR3: TGCGCCAGCAGCTACGGGGAGCATGAAAAACTGTTTTTT. Full variable domain (missing parts from reference TRBV5-1 and TRBJ1-4): KAGVTQTPRYLIKTRGQQVTLSCSPISGHRSVSWYQQTPGQGLQFLFEYFSETQRNKGNFPGRFSGRQFSNSRSEMNVSTLELGDSALYLCASSYGEHEKLFFGSGTQLSVL.